These 2 T cell receptor beta chains came from one sample sequenced in a study of shared clonotypes between healthy human individuals. Assay used: immunoSEQ multiplex PCR; TCRdb lists only in-frame clones, some missing. The sample lists more than 2,000,000 clones; around nine tenths were seen once. Specimen: naive CD4+ T cells sorted from blood. Subset: CD45RA+ positively selected. These receptor sequences come from a man aged 18-30 years in good health.

The V call is TRBV18, the J call TRBJ1-1; D not resolved. Between the trimmed V and J ends, which lost 3 bases and 10 bases, there was a span of 9 bases. This CDR3 comprises 11 residues. The germline CDR1 and CDR2 sequences are KGHSH and LQKENI. The CDR3, as DNA: TGTGCCAGCTCACCTGGAGAGGGAGCTTTCTTT. Translating it yields CASSPGEGAFF.

The table lists this clone with a count of one. The chain uses TRBV2 and TRBJ1-4, with D hard to call. Germline V gene data show CDR1 as SNHLY and CDR2 as FYNNEI. The CDR3 is 14 amino acids. With 5 bases removed from V and 7 bases from J, the gap between germline ends came to 14 bases. This chain's CDR3 is CASSRVLFGEKLFF. The CDR3, as DNA: TGTGCCAGCAGTAGGGTCCTCTTCGGTGAAAAACTGTTTTTT.